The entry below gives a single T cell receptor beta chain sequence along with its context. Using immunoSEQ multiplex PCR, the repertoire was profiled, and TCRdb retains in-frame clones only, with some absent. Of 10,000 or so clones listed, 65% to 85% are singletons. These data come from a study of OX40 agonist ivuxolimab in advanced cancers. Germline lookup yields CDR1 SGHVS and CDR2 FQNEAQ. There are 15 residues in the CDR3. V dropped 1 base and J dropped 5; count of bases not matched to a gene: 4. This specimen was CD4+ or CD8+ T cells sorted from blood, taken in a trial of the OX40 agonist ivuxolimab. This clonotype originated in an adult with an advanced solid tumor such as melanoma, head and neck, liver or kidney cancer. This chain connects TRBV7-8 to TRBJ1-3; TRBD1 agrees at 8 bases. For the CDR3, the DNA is TGTGCCAGCAGCTTAGTGGGGACAGGACGAAACACCATATATTTT. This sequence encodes CASSLVGTGRNTIYF.